The clone carrying this T cell receptor (beta chain) was seen a few times. Its antigen is currently unknown. This specimen comes from a study of T cell repertoires in cytomegalovirus infection. At the level of the study: Recently identified HLA-C-restricted CMV epitopes were used, and well-studied HLA-B-restricted CMV epitopes were used as well. Evidence of both CMV infection and a matching HLA type came from public TCR beta signatures.

Trimming cost V 1 base and J 7 bases; bases outside gene matches: 10. There are 17 residues in the CDR3. The germline CDR1 and CDR2 sequences are LGHNA and YNFKEQ. TCRdb re-analysed the reads in MiXCR, keeping a single row per CDR3 protein. This table has 450,000 to 550,000 distinct CDR3 sequences, approximately 46% appearing once. The starting material was cultured PBMCs, obtained from culture after CMV antigen stimulation. V usage is TRBV4-2 and J usage is TRBJ1-1, with 12 positions matching TRBD1. The clonotype was recovered from a human donor in good health (CMV status not recorded). Some clones in this sample may be carry-over from other donors' samples. CDR3 region: CASSQGGGGTGGDEAFF. For the CDR3, the DNA is TGTGCCAGCAGCCAAGGGGGCGGGGGGACAGGGGGCGATGAAGCTTTCTTT.